The rows below give T cell receptor beta chains drawn from one sample of a study of OX40 agonist ivuxolimab in advanced cancers. Profiling relied on immunoSEQ multiplex PCR, and the TCRdb table lists in-frame clones only, not all of them. Here the sample spans tens of thousands of clones, 80% to 95% being singletons. The input for sequencing was CD4+ or CD8+ T cells sorted from blood, taken in a trial of the OX40 agonist ivuxolimab. The receptors were gathered from an adult with an advanced solid tumor such as melanoma, head and neck, liver or kidney cancer. Each CDR3 is given with its conserved first and last residue. A D gene is named only where the DNA matches it firmly. Only some rows state a clone size, as once, few, many or a class for expanded clones.

j_gene,v_gene,d_gene,abundance,CDR3nt,CDR3aa
TRBJ2-7,TRBV7-6,NA,NA,TGTGCCAGCAGCCCGCATCGGGACCTCCACTACGAGCAGTACTTC,CASSPHRDLHYEQYF
TRBJ2-5,TRBV5-6,TRBD2,NA,TGTGCCAGCAGCTTGAACGGTGGCGGGGGAGAGACCCAGTACTTC,CASSLNGGGGETQYF
TRBJ2-7,TRBV5-4,NA,NA,TGTGCCAGCAGCTCGGGACTTTCCCCCGCCTACGAGCAGTACTTC,CASSSGLSPAYEQYF
TRBJ1-5,TRBV6-4,NA,NA,TGTGCCAGCAGGGTTGAGGGGCTAAAGGGGGTAAATCAGCCCCAGCATTTT,CASRVEGLKGVNQPQHF
TRBJ2-7,TRBV10-2,TRBD2,NA,TGCGCCAGCAGTGACCCCGGGACTGGCTCGGGGGGGGAGCAGTACTTC,CASSDPGTGSGGEQYF
TRBJ2-7,TRBV7-8,NA,NA,TGTGCCAGCAGCTTTTCGGGGGTAGCCTATTCGGACGAGCAGTACTTC,CASSFSGVAYSDEQYF
TRBJ2-7,TRBV30,TRBD2,few,TGTGCCTGTGGAAGCGGGAGGTACTCCTACGAGCAGTACTTC,CACGSGRYSYEQYF
TRBJ2-7,TRBV27,TRBD2,NA,TGTGCCAGCAGTTTGCTAGCGGGAGCGGGGGAGCAGTACTTC,CASSLLAGAGEQYF
TRBJ2-3,TRBV9,NA,once,TGTGCCAGCAGCGTAGGACGGACCCTCACAGATACGCAGTATTTT,CASSVGRTLTDTQYF
TRBJ2-2,TRBV28,NA,NA,TGTGCCAGCAGTTTTTCCCGGGCCTACACCGGGGAGCTGTTTTTT,CASSFSRAYTGELFF
TRBJ2-7,TRBV25-1,NA,NA,TGTGCCAGCAGGTCCTACGAGCAGTACTTC,CASRSYEQYF
TRBJ2-2,TRBV27,NA,once,TGTGCCAGCAGTTTATTGGGCCAAAGCCCCGGGGAGCTGTTTTTT,CASSLLGQSPGELFF
TRBJ2-5,TRBV6-1,NA,NA,TGTGCCACCGGTTCTCGGCAAGAGACCCAGTACTTC,CATGSRQETQYF
TRBJ2-7,TRBV11-2,TRBD2,NA,TGTGCCAGCAGCTATAGCGGGAGCTACGAGCAGTACTTC,CASSYSGSYEQYF
TRBJ2-1,TRBV13,NA,NA,TGTGCCAGCAGCTACCCCACGGGGTCCTACAATGAGCAGTTCTTC,CASSYPTGSYNEQFF
TRBJ1-5,TRBV6-1,NA,NA,TGTGCCAGCATCGACCCATTCGGGGTCTCCCTTTTT,CASIDPFGVSLF
TRBJ1-3,TRBV6-5,NA,NA,TGTGCCAGCAGTAGCGGACCCGGCTGGGGAAACACCATATATTTT,CASSSGPGWGNTIYF
TRBJ2-7,TRBV6-1,NA,NA,TGTGCCAGCAGCGAATGGTACGAGCAGTACTTC,CASSEWYEQYF
TRBJ2-4,TRBV18,TRBD1,NA,TGTGCCAGCTCATCAGGGACAGAAAACATTCAGTACTTC,CASSSGTENIQYF
TRBJ2-1,TRBV19,NA,NA,TGTGCCAGTAGTATAGATCAGCTAGTTGGTGAGCAGTTCTTC,CASSIDQLVGEQFF
TRBJ1-1,TRBV6-5,NA,NA,TGTGCCAGCAGTCATGGGACACGAGTGGGCACTGAAGCTTTCTTT,CASSHGTRVGTEAFF
TRBJ1-6,TRBV5-1,NA,NA,TGCGCCAGCAGCTTGGAGGGGATCTCCTATAATTCACCCCTCCACTTT,CASSLEGISYNSPLHF
TRBJ2-2,TRBV30,TRBD2,few,TGTGCCTGGTGGGGAGGGGAGGGTACCGGGGAGCTGTTTTTT,CAWWGGEGTGELFF
TRBJ2-1,TRBV6-1,NA,NA,TGTGCCAGCAGTGAAGCGAGAAGTGAGCAGTTCTTC,CASSEARSEQFF
TRBJ2-1,TRBV9,NA,NA,TGTGCCAGCAGCGCCTTTCTAGCTGTCGATGAGCAGTTCTTC,CASSAFLAVDEQFF
TRBJ1-2,TRBV2,NA,NA,TGTGCCAGCAGTGGTTTAGGGCCTAACTATGGCTACACCTTC,CASSGLGPNYGYTF
TRBJ1-6,TRBV5-1,NA,NA,TGCGCCAGCAGCCTCGGGAACGAAGCCTTAGGAAATTCACCCCTCCACTTT,CASSLGNEALGNSPLHF
TRBJ2-7,TRBV27,NA,once,TGTGCCAGCAGGGGGCAGGCCTACGAGCAGTACTTC,CASRGQAYEQYF
TRBJ2-7,TRBV29-1,NA,NA,TGCAGCGTTGAAGGTCGGGGCGGCCTCGGTAGTTACGAGCAGTACTTC,CSVEGRGGLGSYEQYF
TRBJ1-5,TRBV27,NA,few,TGTGCCAGCAGTTTATCAAGAAATCAGCCCCAGCATTTT,CASSLSRNQPQHF